Each of the 29 T cell receptor beta chains below was sequenced from the same sample in a study of blood T cell repertoires in COVID-19. Here immunoSEQ multiplex PCR was the method, and the copy in TCRdb shows in-frame clones only, minus some. The table shows about 410,000 clones, with approximately 89% occurring only once. The sample comprised peripheral blood. The receptors stem from a woman aged 40-49 years with COVID-19, enrolled during active disease.

V usage is TRBV7-9 and J usage is TRBJ1-2; D is uncertain. V was pared by 0 bases and J by 4 bases, with 12 bases between. CDR3 length equals 15 residues. Germline assignment: CDR1 SEHNR and CDR2 FQNEAQ (reference sequence). The CDR3 spells CASSLAASIFYGYTF. CDR3 nucleotides: TGTGCCAGCAGCTTAGCGGCCTCGATCTTCTATGGCTACACCTTC.

This chain connects TRBV9 to TRBJ2-2; TRBD1 agrees at 10 bases. CDR1 SGDLS and CDR2 YYNGEE come from the germline V gene. The ends lost 4 bases at V and 4 bases at J; junction bases unmatched: 4. The CDR3 is 15 amino acids. The CDR3 bases are TGTGCCAGCAGCTCGTGGACAGGGGGCACCGGGGAGCTGTTTTTT. This encodes CASSSWTGGTGELFF.

The chain carries TRBV19 and TRBJ1-5; a weak D match, TRBD1 (6 bases). The length of the CDR3 is 16 residues. The germline gives CDR1 LNHDA, CDR2 SQIVND (reference sequence). Trimming pared 2 bases from V and 1 base from J, leaving 12 bases between. CDR3 sequence (DNA): TGTGCCAGTAGTATATCTTACAGGGTAAGCAATCAGCCCCAGCATTTT. This encodes CASSISYRVSNQPQHF.

This chain links TRBV7-9 with TRBJ1-2; D remains unclear. V gave up 5 bases and J gave up 4 bases, with 11 bases separating them. The CDR3 spans 13 residues. Germline lookup yields CDR1 SEHNR and CDR2 FQNEAQ (reference sequence). CDR3 amino acids: CASSPPLFYGYTF. Here the CDR3 DNA reads TGTGCCAGCAGCCCTCCTTTGTTCTATGGCTACACCTTC.

The chain links TRBV5-1 to TRBJ2-7; the match to TRBD2 covers 9 bases. Germline CDR1 SGHRS, CDR2 YFSETQ. The CDR3 is 15 residues long. V lost 1 base to trimming and J lost 2 bases; unmatched junction nucleotides: 4. The CDR3 spells CASSLSAGGPYEQYF. CDR3 in DNA: TGCGCCAGCAGCTTGTCTGCGGGAGGGCCCTACGAGCAGTACTTC.

The chain joins TRBV28 to TRBJ1-1; maybe TRBD1 (6 bases). The CDR3 has 16 amino acids. With 5 bases removed from V and 0 bases from J, the gap between germline ends came to 16 bases. Germline V lookup: CDR1 MDHEN, CDR2 SYDVKM. The CDR3 nucleotides read TGTGCCAGCAGTCGCGGACAGCTGCCCATGAACACTGAAGCTTTCTTT. Translated: CASSRGQLPMNTEAFF.

V and J are TRBV21-1 and TRBJ2-7; the table's D call, TRBD2, was not checked against the DNA. TRBV21-1 is reported as a pseudogene. This CDR3 has 17 residues. The CDR3 bases are TGTGCCAGCAGCAAAGTGGGAGGGGACGGCTCTACCTACGAGCAGTACTTC. This gives the protein CASSKVGGDGSTYEQYF.

For the CDR3, the DNA is TGCGCCAGCAGCTTGGAGGGACAGGTAGCCGGGGAGCTGTTTTTT. Translating gives CASSLEGQVAGELFF. This chain links TRBV5-1 with TRBJ2-2; 8 nucleotides line up with TRBD1. With V trimmed by 0 bases and J by 6 bases, 4 bases remained unmatched. CDR3 length: 15 amino acids. Per the germline V gene, CDR1 is SGHRS and CDR2 is YFSETQ.

This chain links TRBV25-1 with TRBJ2-5, with TRBD1 identical over 7 bases. Unmatched junction bases numbered 3, after V lost 1 base and J lost 4 bases. Germline loops: CDR1 MGHDK, CDR2 SYGVNS. The CDR3 totals 14 residues. The chain's CDR3 is CASSEWAGGETQYF. DNA of the CDR3: TGTGCCAGCAGTGAATGGGCAGGGGGAGAGACCCAGTACTTC.

The chain is built from TRBV19 and TRBJ2-4, with TRBD1 as a possible D gene (6 bases). This CDR3 spans 17 amino acids. V was trimmed by 5 bases and J by 3 bases, leaving 20 bases between them. In germline, CDR1 is LNHDA, CDR2 SQIVND (reference sequence). CDR3 residues: CASSRTEGHQGKNIQYF. The DNA of the CDR3 is TGTGCCAGTAGTCGGACAGAGGGACACCAAGGCAAAAACATTCAGTACTTC.

This clone was seen only once. This chain connects TRBV4-3 to TRBJ1-4, with TRBD1 matching over 7 bases. The CDR3 has 15 amino acids. V shed 4 bases and J 8 bases; nucleotides not matched to a gene: 10. Germline CDR1 and CDR2: LGHNA and YSLEER. In DNA form, the CDR3 reads TGCGCCAGCAGCCGCTTACAGGGGCTTGGGGAAAAACTGTTTTTT. Its translation: CASSRLQGLGEKLFF.

The chain uses TRBV19 and TRBJ2-1; 13 bases are shared with TRBD2. Per germline, CDR1 LNHDA and CDR2 SQIVND (reference sequence). CDR3 length equals 18 residues. V dropped 5 bases and J dropped 7; count of bases not matched to a gene: 14. The CDR3 region is CASSARPILAGGSNEQFF. The CDR3 DNA sequence: TGTGCCAGTAGTGCCCGCCCAATACTAGCGGGAGGGTCAAATGAGCAGTTCTTC. Full variable domain (missing parts from reference TRBV19 and TRBJ2-1): DGGITQSPKYLFRKEGQNVTLSCEQNLNHDAMYWYRQDPGQGLRLIYYSQIVNDFQKGDIAEGYSVSREKKESFPLTVTSAQKNPTAFYLCASSARPILAGGSNEQFFGPGTRLTVL.

The chain links TRBV7-8 to TRBJ1-6; D is unresolved. This CDR3 has 17 amino acids. Germline loops: CDR1 SGHVS, CDR2 FQNEAQ. V gave up 1 base and J gave up 4 bases, with 14 bases separating them. DNA for the CDR3: TGTGCCAGCAGCTTAGTGGTTACCCCCCTATATAATTCACCCCTCCACTTT. Its translation is CASSLVVTPLYNSPLHF.

The rearrangement links TRBV5-5 to TRBJ1-4; D is undetermined. Trimming stripped 0 bases from V and 5 bases from J, with 11 bases between. The CDR3 is 15 residues long. The germline gives CDR1 SGHKS, CDR2 YYEKEE (reference sequence). CDR3 residues: CASSLVSGLNEKLFF. In DNA, the CDR3 is TGTGCCAGCAGCTTGGTATCCGGGTTGAATGAAAAACTGTTTTTT.

The rearrangement uses TRBV11-3 and TRBJ2-1, with TRBD2 as a possible D gene (5 bases). The germline CDR1 and CDR2 sequences are SGHNT and YENEEA. V lost 5 bases to trimming and J lost 9 bases, with 14 bases between them. The CDR3 totals 13 residues. CDR3 coding DNA: TGTGCCAGCAGCCAATCGCGGGTAGGTGAGCAGTTCTTC. Translation: CASSQSRVGEQFF.

The chain joins TRBV7-2 to TRBJ1-2; tentatively, D is TRBD1 (5 bases). CDR1 SGHTA and CDR2 FQGNSA come from the germline V gene. The CDR3 length is 14 residues. V lost 1 base to trimming and J lost 4 bases, with 10 bases between them. This chain's CDR3 is CASSLVARAYGYTF. In DNA, the CDR3 is TGTGCCAGCAGCTTAGTGGCCAGGGCCTATGGCTACACCTTC.

This chain joins TRBV7-2 and TRBJ1-6, with TRBD1 matching over 10 bases. Unmatched junction bases numbered 4, after V lost 5 bases and J lost 9 bases. This CDR3 has 14 residues. Germline V gene lookup returns CDR1 SGHTA and CDR2 FQGNSA. The CDR3 sequence: CASSQGQGLSPLHF. The CDR3 nucleotides read TGTGCCAGCAGCCAGGGACAGGGGCTTTCACCCCTCCACTTT.

The rearrangement uses TRBV28 and TRBJ1-2, with D unclear. V was shortened by 7 bases and J by 7 bases, with 19 bases between the two germline ends. Germline loops: CDR1 MDHEN, CDR2 SYDVKM. The CDR3 length is 14 residues. The chain's CDR3 is CASTQQTGNRGYTF. CDR3 sequence (DNA): TGTGCCAGCACCCAACAAACGGGAAATCGTGGCTACACCTTC.

The chain joins TRBV6-5 to TRBJ1-1, with 8 bases matching TRBD1. The CDR3 totals 14 residues. Germline CDR1 reads MNHEY; CDR2 reads SVGAGI. Trimming at V came to 2 bases and at J to 3 bases, leaving 2 bases not matched to a gene. The CDR3 reads CASSYGQGDTEAFF. CDR3 bases: TGTGCCAGCAGTTACGGACAGGGAGACACTGAAGCTTTCTTT.

The V gene is TRBV28, the J gene TRBJ2-1; D call uncertain. Trimming took 8 bases from V and 0 from J, leaving 11 bases between them. This CDR3 has 14 amino acids. The germline CDR1 and CDR2 sequences are MDHEN and SYDVKM. The CDR3 loop is CASGQTTSYNEQFF. CDR3 DNA sequence: TGTGCCAGCGGTCAGACAACCTCCTACAATGAGCAGTTCTTC.

DNA of the CDR3: TGTGCCAGCAGTTTCCCCGGGACTAGCGTTGGGAGGCAGTACTTC. The encoded protein is CASSFPGTSVGRQYF. The chain recombines TRBV28 with TRBJ2-7, with 10 bases lining up with TRBD2. The V gene end was trimmed by 3 bases and the J gene end by 9 bases; junction bases not matched to a gene: 11. The CDR3 is 15 residues long. Germline CDR1 is MDHEN and CDR2 is SYDVKM.

J is TRBJ2-7 and V is TRBV1; TRBD2 is the table's D call and was not checked against the DNA. TRBV1 has pseudogene status. CDR3 length: 21 residues. CDR3 sequence: CTSSQVSAPGLAGGRGDEQYF. CDR3 sequence (DNA): TGCACCAGCAGCCAAGTGTCAGCTCCGGGACTAGCGGGAGGGCGAGGAGACGAGCAGTACTTC.

The chain is built from TRBV28 and TRBJ1-5, with TRBD1 as a possible D gene (6 bases). Trimming removed 8 bases from V and 2 bases from J, with 19 bases in between. Germline V gene data show CDR1 as MDHEN and CDR2 as SYDVKM. The CDR3 runs to 16 residues. The CDR3 DNA is TGTGCCAGCCTGGGGGGGGCGCTTTTCCGCAATCAGCCCCAGCATTTT. It is translated as CASLGGALFRNQPQHF.

The chain employs TRBV7-2 and TRBJ1-2; 8 nucleotides line up with TRBD1. Germline V gene data show CDR1 as SGHTA and CDR2 as FQGNSA. V lost 5 bases to trimming and J lost 4 bases; unmatched junction nucleotides: 9. The CDR3 loop spans 15 amino acids. This chain's CDR3 is CASSQRPGQGYGYTF. In DNA, the CDR3 is TGTGCCAGCAGCCAAAGGCCAGGACAGGGCTATGGCTACACCTTC.

The chain is built from TRBV4-1 and TRBJ1-3; 7 nucleotides match TRBD1. Trimming took 5 bases from V and 0 from J; bases not matched to a gene: 4. Germline values: CDR1 MGHRA, CDR2 YSYEKL. This CDR3 comprises 15 residues. The CDR3 nucleotides are TGCGCCAGCAGCAAACAGGGGAACTCTGGAAACACCATATATTTT. Residues: CASSKQGNSGNTIYF.

The CDR3, as DNA: TGCGCCAGCAGCCGGGGAGGGGGACCCCCGAACACCGGGGAGCTGTTTTTT. Residues: CASSRGGGPPNTGELFF. This chain links TRBV4-3 with TRBJ2-2, with D perhaps TRBD2 (7 bases). CDR3 length: 17 amino acids. The V end was cut by 4 bases, the J end by 0 bases, with 15 bases between. CDR1 is LGHNA, CDR2 YSLEER, per germline.

The rearrangement links TRBV4-1 to TRBJ1-2; tentatively, D is TRBD1 (6 bases). The CDR3 totals 17 residues. Per germline, CDR1 MGHRA and CDR2 YSYEKL. Trimming cost V 4 bases and J 2 bases, with 20 bases left between them. The CDR3 DNA sequence: TGCGCCAGCAGCCCCCTAGGGAAACAGGGCGGCAACTATGGCTACACCTTC. Protein: CASSPLGKQGGNYGYTF.

The genes are TRBV7-9 and TRBJ1-3; no reliable D call. Trimming stripped 2 bases from V and 9 bases from J, with 14 bases between. In germline, CDR1 is SEHNR, CDR2 FQNEAQ (reference sequence). This CDR3 contains 14 residues. Here the CDR3 DNA reads TGTGCCAGCAGCTTATCACACGGGGTGAGCACCATATATTTT. Amino acids: CASSLSHGVSTIYF.

This sequence joins TRBV6-5 and TRBJ1-2; D is unclear. The V and J ends lost 0 bases and 8 bases respectively, with 13 bases between them. This CDR3 contains 14 residues. From germline, CDR1 is MNHEY and CDR2 SVGAGI. The CDR3 DNA sequence: TGTGCCAGCAGTTACTCGATCACAACTATGGGCTACACCTTC. This codes for CASSYSITTMGYTF.